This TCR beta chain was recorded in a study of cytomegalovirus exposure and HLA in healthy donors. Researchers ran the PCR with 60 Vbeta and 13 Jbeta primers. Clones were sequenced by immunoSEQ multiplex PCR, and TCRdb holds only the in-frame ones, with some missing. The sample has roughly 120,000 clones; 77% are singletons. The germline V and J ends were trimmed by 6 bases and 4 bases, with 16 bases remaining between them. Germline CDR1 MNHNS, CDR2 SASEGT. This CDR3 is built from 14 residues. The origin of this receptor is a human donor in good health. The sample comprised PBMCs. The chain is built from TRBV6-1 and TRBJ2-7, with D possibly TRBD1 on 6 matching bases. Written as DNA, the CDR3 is TGTGCCAGCAGGTTGAGAGGACAGTCTTACGAGCAGTACTTC. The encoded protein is CASRLRGQSYEQYF.